The clone carrying this T cell receptor (beta chain) turned up a few times. Its antigen is not identified. The CDR3 loop spans 14 amino acids. Germline lookup yields CDR1 LNHDA and CDR2 SQIVND (reference sequence). With 3 bases removed from V and 3 bases from J, the gap between germline ends came to 12 bases. RNA transcripts served as template for amplifying TCR beta CDR3 sequences. After a first-round RT-PCR with HTBI primers, a second-round multiplex PCR was run. TCRdb processed the multiplex PCR reads anew with MiXCR; each CDR3 protein has one entry. This table holds approximately 700,000 distinct CDR3 sequences, approximately 40% found once. This record belongs to a study of Graves' ophthalmopathy and Graves' hyperthyroidism. Study information: Blood was drawn at initial diagnosis, before any treatment. Study-wide results and caveats: Between ophthalmopathy and stable hyperthyroidism, a 13-signature model drew a separation with nearly 90% sensitivity and roughly 80% specificity. Blood samples also showed most expanded thyroid clonotypes exceeding 0.001 frequency.

This TCR derives from an adult man with Graves' ophthalmopathy. The sequenced sample was peripheral blood. The V call is TRBV19, the J call TRBJ2-7; D unclear. The CDR3 spells CASSISPTSYEQYF. The CDR3 DNA reads as TGTGCCAGTAGTATTTCCCCCACCAGCTACGAGCAGTACTTC.